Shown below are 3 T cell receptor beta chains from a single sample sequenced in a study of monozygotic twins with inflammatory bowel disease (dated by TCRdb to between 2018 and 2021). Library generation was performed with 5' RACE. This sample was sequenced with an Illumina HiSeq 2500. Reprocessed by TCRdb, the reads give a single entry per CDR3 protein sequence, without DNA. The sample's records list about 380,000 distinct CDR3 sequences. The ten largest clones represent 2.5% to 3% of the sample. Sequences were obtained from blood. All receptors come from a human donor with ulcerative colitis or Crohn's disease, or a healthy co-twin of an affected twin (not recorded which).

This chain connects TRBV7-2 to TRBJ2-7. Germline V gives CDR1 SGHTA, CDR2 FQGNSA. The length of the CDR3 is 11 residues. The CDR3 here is CASSSHYEQYF.

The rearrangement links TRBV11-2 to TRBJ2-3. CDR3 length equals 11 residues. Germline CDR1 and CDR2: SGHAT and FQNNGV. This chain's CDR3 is CASSPKTVRYF.

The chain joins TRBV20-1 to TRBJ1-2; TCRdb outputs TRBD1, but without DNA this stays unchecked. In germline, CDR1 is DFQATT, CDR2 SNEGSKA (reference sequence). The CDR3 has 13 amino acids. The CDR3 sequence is CSAREGTYYGYTF.